The 20 T cell receptor beta chains listed next were all sequenced from one sample in a study of cytomegalovirus exposure and HLA in healthy donors. The PCR was carried out with 60 Vbeta primers and 13 Jbeta primers. Measured with immunoSEQ multiplex PCR; TCRdb has only the in-frame clones, and not every one. The sample contains some 83,000 clones, about 77% of which appear only once. The specimen sequenced was PBMCs. These receptors all come from a man in his fifties or sixties in good health and CMV-seronegative.

The J gene is TRBJ2-3, the V gene TRBV5-4, with TRBD1 matching 7 bases. The CDR3 spans 16 residues. The V segment lost 7 bases and the J segment 4 bases; nucleotides outside the gene matches: 15. Germline V lookup: CDR1 SGHNT, CDR2 YYREEE (reference sequence). CDR3 nucleotides: TGTGCCAGCTTTGCCCTAGGGACAGAGTCTTCAGATACGCAGTATTTT. This encodes CASFALGTESSDTQYF.

This chain connects TRBV11-2 to TRBJ2-7, with D unresolved. The germline CDR1 and CDR2 sequences are SGHAT and FQNNGV. V dropped 1 base and J dropped 6 bases, with 4 bases sitting between them. The length of the CDR3 is 11 residues. CDR3 region: CASSLGSEQYF. The CDR3 DNA sequence: TGTGCCAGCAGCTTAGGTAGCGAGCAGTACTTC. The variable domain in full, completed from reference TRBV11-2 and TRBJ2-7, reads EAGVAQSPRYKIIEKRQSVAFWCNPISGHATLYWYQQILGQGPKLLIQFQNNGVVDDSQLPKDRFSAERLKGVDSTLKIQPAKLEDSAVYLCASSLGSEQYFGPGTRLTVT.

The chain employs TRBV7-8 and TRBJ2-7; weak D call: TRBD2 (5 bases). Per the germline V gene, CDR1 is SGHVS and CDR2 is FQNEAQ. Trimming cost V 1 base and J 6 bases, with 16 bases left between them. The CDR3 covers 15 residues. CDR3 DNA: TGTGCCAGCAGCTTAGTGGTGGGAGTTGCAACCGAGCAGTACTTC. As protein: CASSLVVGVATEQYF. The variable domain in full, with the rest retrieved from reference TRBV7-8 and TRBJ2-7, is GAGVSQSPRYKVAKRGQDVALRCDPISGHVSLFWYQQALGQGPEFLTYFQNEAQLDKSGLPSDRFFAERPEGSVSTLKIQRTQQEDSAVYLCASSLVVGVATEQYFGPGTRLTVT.

Here the CDR3 reads CSVVLPFSSYEQYF. In DNA form, the CDR3 reads TGCAGCGTTGTCTTGCCTTTTAGCTCCTACGAGCAGTACTTC. This chain connects TRBV29-1 to TRBJ2-5; D unclear. Gene TRBJ2-7 matches the end of the DNA better, so the J call may be wrong. CDR3 length: 14 amino acids. CDR1 is SQVTM, CDR2 ANQGSEA, per germline.

This clone was counted a single time. CDR3 DNA: TGTGCCTGGTGCCCCCAGGGGGCGGTTTACACCGGGGAGCTGTTTTTT. The encoded protein is CAWCPQGAVYTGELFF. The chain combines TRBV30 with TRBJ2-2; 8 nucleotides align to TRBD1. The trim removed 5 bases at V and 3 bases at J, leaving 11 bases unmatched. The CDR3 consists of 16 residues. Germline CDR1 is GTSNPN and CDR2 is SVGIG (reference sequence).

The chain employs TRBV6-5 and TRBJ2-7; no clear D gene. Germline loops: CDR1 MNHEY, CDR2 SVGAGI. The CDR3 is made up of 14 amino acids. V lost 5 bases, J lost 0 bases, and 11 bases lay in between. In DNA, the CDR3 is TGTGCCAGCAGTAAGATGACTTCCTCCTACGAGCAGTACTTC. This gives the protein CASSKMTSSYEQYF.

The chain has TRBV9 and TRBJ2-7; the match to TRBD1 covers 7 bases. This CDR3 is built from 16 residues. CDR1 and CDR2 (germline): SGDLS, YYNGEE. With V trimmed by 3 bases and J by 0 bases, 9 bases remained unmatched. CDR3 coding DNA: TGTGCCAGCAGCGGAAACCGGGACAGTCCCTCCTACGAGCAGTACTTC. It codes for CASSGNRDSPSYEQYF.

The chain recombines TRBV11-1 with TRBJ2-1; TRBD2 agrees at 14 bases. Trimming removed 2 bases from V and 9 bases from J; junction bases left unmatched: 15. Germline CDR1 and CDR2: SGHAT and FQDESV (reference sequence). This CDR3 is 19 amino acids long. CDR3 sequence (DNA): TGTGCCAGCAGCTTAAGGGTTAGGACTAGCGGGGGGACTATAGCTGAGCAGTTCTTC. Residues: CASSLRVRTSGGTIAEQFF.

The chain employs TRBV2 and TRBJ1-2; TRBD1 aligns across 7 bases. The germline CDR1 and CDR2 sequences are SNHLY and FYNNEI. Trimming cost V 10 bases and J 7 bases; bases outside gene matches: 12. The CDR3 runs to 13 residues. The CDR3 spells CANTKQGSGGYTF. CDR3 nucleotides: TGTGCCAACACGAAACAGGGGAGCGGTGGCTACACCTTC.

DNA for the CDR3: TGTGCCAGCAGCTTAGGGGGGGATCTTAACTATGGCTACACCTTC. It codes for CASSLGGDLNYGYTF. V and J are TRBV7-9 and TRBJ1-2; maybe TRBD1 (5 bases). V lost 1 base and J 1 base, leaving 10 bases between the germline ends. From germline, CDR1 is SEHNR and CDR2 FQNEAQ (reference sequence). This CDR3 has 15 amino acids.

This clone was seen just once. The CDR3 region has the DNA TGTGCCAGCAGCAACGGACAGGGGCCAAATTCACCCCTCCACTTT. Its translation is CASSNGQGPNSPLHF. This sequence joins TRBV14 and TRBJ1-6, with 9 positions matching TRBD1. Germline CDR1 is SGHDN and CDR2 is FVKESK. The CDR3 length is 15 residues. With 5 bases clipped from V and 7 bases from J, the junction kept 6 bases outside the gene matches.

V and J are TRBV5-1 and TRBJ1-2, with 9 bases lining up with TRBD1. Germline V gene data show CDR1 as SGHRS and CDR2 as YFSETQ. This CDR3 spans 14 amino acids. Trimming cost V 3 bases and J 8 bases; bases outside gene matches: 8. DNA of the CDR3: TGCGCCAGCAGCTCTCAGGGACAGGGAGCAGGCTACACCTTC. This codes for CASSSQGQGAGYTF.

The chain couples TRBV19 to TRBJ2-1, with 8 nucleotides matching TRBD1. V dropped 2 bases and J dropped 3; count of bases not matched to a gene: 3. Looked up from germline, CDR1 is LNHDA and CDR2 is SQIVND (reference sequence). CDR3 size: 15 residues. In DNA form, the CDR3 reads TGTGCCAGTAGTATATGGACAGGGAGCTACAATGAGCAGTTCTTC. This gives the protein CASSIWTGSYNEQFF.

The rearrangement uses TRBV11-2 and TRBJ2-7, with unresolved D. The V end was cut by 2 bases, the J end by 2 bases, with 7 bases between. The CDR3 contains 13 residues. The germline CDR1 and CDR2 sequences are SGHAT and FQNNGV. The CDR3 reads CASSLLSTYEQYF. The DNA of the CDR3 is TGTGCCAGCAGCTTATTGTCAACCTACGAGCAGTACTTC.

The sample holds one count of this clone. The chain has TRBV5-5 and TRBJ2-5; no clear D gene. Trimming removed 3 bases from V and 0 bases from J, with 9 bases in between. Germline CDR1 is SGHKS and CDR2 is YYEKEE (reference sequence). This CDR3 region has 14 residues. CDR3 amino acids: CASSSDGDQETQYF. The CDR3 DNA follows: TGTGCCAGCAGCTCAGACGGAGACCAAGAGACCCAGTACTTC.

The chain joins TRBV11-3 to TRBJ2-2, with 10 positions matching TRBD2. CDR1 and CDR2 (germline): SGHNT, YENEEA. The CDR3 is made up of 17 amino acids. V lost 6 bases, J lost 3 bases, and 10 bases stayed unmatched. The CDR3 is CASSSGASGGHTGELFF. The DNA of the CDR3 is TGTGCCAGCAGTTCCGGGGCTAGCGGGGGCCACACCGGGGAGCTGTTTTTT.

This sequence joins TRBV6-1 and TRBJ2-1; D not resolved. This CDR3 spans 12 amino acids. Germline CDR1 and CDR2: MNHNS and SASEGT. V gave up 0 bases and J gave up 12 bases, with 9 bases separating them. The CDR3 reads CASSEASGGQFF. Here the CDR3 DNA reads TGTGCCAGCAGTGAAGCATCTGGCGGGCAGTTCTTC.

The V call is TRBV11-2, the J call TRBJ1-2; no reliable D call. Germline V lookup: CDR1 SGHAT, CDR2 FQNNGV. The V gene lost 2 bases and the J gene lost 4 bases, with 14 bases spanning the gap. CDR3 length: 15 amino acids. The CDR3 DNA follows: TGTGCCAGCAGCTTAAGCCTGGGCAGGTCCTATGGCTACACCTTC. Protein sequence: CASSLSLGRSYGYTF.

This clone was detected once. The chain carries TRBV4-1 and TRBJ2-3, with 12 bases identical to TRBD2. The V gene end was trimmed by 1 base and the J gene end by 2 bases; junction bases not matched to a gene: 1. CDR3 length: 16 amino acids. Per germline, CDR1 MGHRA and CDR2 YSYEKL. The CDR3, as DNA: TGCGCCAGCAGCCAAGGGACTAGCGGGGTCACAGATACGCAGTATTTT. It codes for CASSQGTSGVTDTQYF.

In its sample, this clone was seen a few times. The gene calls are TRBV10-3 and TRBJ2-3, with 8 bases matching TRBD2. The germline gives CDR1 ENHRY, CDR2 SYGVKD. The CDR3 is made up of 17 amino acids. V gave up 4 bases and J gave up 0 bases; unmatched junction bases: 9. The CDR3 region has the DNA TGTGCCATCAGTGGCGTTTCGGGGGGGCCAAGCACAGATACGCAGTATTTT. Translating gives CAISGVSGGPSTDTQYF.